Presented here are 22 T cell receptor beta chains from one specimen sequenced in a study of blood T cell repertoires in COVID-19. The repertoire was sequenced with immunoSEQ multiplex PCR; TCRdb's copy has only in-frame clones and lacks some. This table holds about 110,000 clones, approximately 83% found once. The sample consisted of peripheral blood. All receptors derive from a woman in her seventies with acute or convalescent COVID-19.

This clone appeared a few times. This rearrangement joins TRBV15 to TRBJ1-2; D unclear. The ends were cut back, 0 bases at V and 2 bases at J, with 13 bases in the middle. Looked up from germline, CDR1 is LNHNV and CDR2 is YYDKDF (reference sequence). This CDR3 has 16 amino acids. The CDR3 here is CATSRDPVKKNYGYTF. CDR3 in DNA: TGTGCCACCAGCAGAGATCCGGTAAAGAAAAACTATGGCTACACCTTC.

This clone was seen more than once but under ten times. The V and J genes are TRBV11-1 and TRBJ1-2; possibly TRBD1 for D (5 bases). The CDR3 is made up of 13 amino acids. From germline, CDR1 is SGHAT and CDR2 FQDESV (reference sequence). Trimming took off 5 bases at V and 5 bases at J, with 12 bases between the two ends. CDR3 in DNA: TGTGCCAGCAGCCTAGACAGCAAGTATGGCTACACCTTC. Translation: CASSLDSKYGYTF.

This chain links TRBV6-5 with TRBJ1-2; TRBD1 aligns across 9 bases. Trimming took 5 bases from V and 4 from J; bases not matched to a gene: 8. The CDR3 has 15 amino acids. CDR1 and CDR2 from the germline V gene are MNHEY and SVGAGI. CDR3 in amino acids: CASSSPGTGTYGYTF. The CDR3, as DNA: TGTGCCAGCAGTAGCCCCGGGACAGGGACCTATGGCTACACCTTC.

The chain combines TRBV29-1 with TRBJ2-3; TRBD2 might be the D (5 bases). Germline V gives CDR1 SQVTM, CDR2 ANQGSEA. CDR3 length: 13 amino acids. With 3 bases removed from V and 4 bases from J, the gap between germline ends came to 11 bases. CDR3 sequence reads: CSVDGSDADTQYF. The CDR3 bases are TGCAGCGTTGATGGTAGCGATGCAGATACGCAGTATTTT.

The chain links TRBV9 to TRBJ2-7; 9 bases line up with TRBD2. The CDR3 is 14 residues long. J gave up 6 bases and V 0 bases, and 4 bases lay outside the gene matches. Germline CDR1 reads SGDLS; CDR2 reads YYNGEE. The CDR3 reads CASSVGLAGPEQYF. DNA of the CDR3: TGTGCCAGCAGCGTAGGGCTAGCGGGACCCGAGCAGTACTTC. Supplemented by reference TRBV9 and TRBJ2-7, the full variable domain reads DSGVTQTPKHLITATGQRVTLRCSPRSGDLSVYWYQQSLDQGLQFLIQYYNGEERAKGNILERFSAQQFPDLHSELNLSSLELGDSALYFCASSVGLAGPEQYFGPGTRLTVT.

V gene TRBV7-9 combines with J gene TRBJ2-7; D perhaps matches TRBD2 (6 bases). Per the germline V gene, CDR1 is SEHNR and CDR2 is FQNEAQ (reference sequence). The ends were cut back, 5 bases at V and 1 base at J, with 15 bases in the middle. This CDR3 has 15 residues. CDR3 coding DNA: TGTGCCAGCAGCCTGGGGGGAGAGATGTCCTACGAGCAGTACTTC. It yields the protein CASSLGGEMSYEQYF.

The chain couples TRBV29-1 to TRBJ2-7; 7 bases agree with TRBD2. Trimming took 6 bases from V and 2 from J; bases not matched to a gene: 1. The CDR3 has 11 residues. Germline assignment: CDR1 SQVTM and CDR2 ANQGSEA. In DNA form, the CDR3 reads TGCAGCGTAAGCGGGACCTACGAGCAGTACTTC. Its translation is CSVSGTYEQYF.

This clone was seen a handful of times. The rearrangement uses TRBV7-8 and TRBJ2-1; TRBD2 matches at 10 bases. Germline assignment: CDR1 SGHVS and CDR2 FQNEAQ. The length of the CDR3 is 13 residues. The J segment lost 10 bases and the V segment lost 2 bases, leaving 2 bases of the junction unmatched. The CDR3 sequence is CASSLLAGVEQFF. CDR3 DNA: TGTGCCAGCAGCTTACTAGCGGGGGTGGAGCAGTTCTTC.

The chain employs TRBV10-3 and TRBJ1-4; 10 bases match TRBD1. This CDR3 is 14 amino acids long. Per the germline V gene, CDR1 is ENHRY and CDR2 is SYGVKD. The junction had 3 bases not matched to a gene; V was cut back by 5 bases and J by 6 bases. The DNA for the CDR3 is TGTGCCATCAGTCTAGGGACAGGGGATGAAAAACTGTTTTTT. It encodes CAISLGTGDEKLFF.

The chain combines TRBV29-1 with TRBJ2-5, with a tentative D call TRBD1 (5 bases). The CDR3 is 15 amino acids. The V end lost 7 bases, the J end lost 1 base, and 19 bases lay between the germline ends. Germline CDR1 SQVTM, CDR2 ANQGSEA. In DNA form, the CDR3 reads TGCAGCGGAACGCCAGGGTCGTCCCTCCAAGAGACCCAGTACTTC. This codes for CSGTPGSSLQETQYF.

CDR3 region: CASRADSGNTIYF. The CDR3 DNA reads TGTGCCAGCAGGGCGGATTCTGGAAACACCATATATTTT. The gene calls are TRBV7-8 and TRBJ1-3, with D unresolved. This CDR3 contains 13 residues. Per the germline V gene, CDR1 is SGHVS and CDR2 is FQNEAQ. The V gene lost 6 bases and the J gene lost 1 base, with 7 bases spanning the gap.

This chain links TRBV7-3 with TRBJ1-5; 11 nucleotides agree with TRBD1. The CDR3 is 19 amino acids. The trim removed 2 bases at V and 3 bases at J, leaving 12 bases unmatched. Germline V CDR1 and CDR2: SGHTA, FQGTGA. The CDR3: CASSLWYNRDRGFNQPQHF. Written as DNA, the CDR3 is TGTGCCAGCAGCTTATGGTATAACCGGGACAGGGGGTTCAATCAGCCCCAGCATTTT. Combining the CDR3 with reference TRBV7-3 and TRBJ1-5 gives the whole variable domain GAGVSQTPSNKVTEKGKYVELRCDPISGHTALYWYRQSLGQGPEFLIYFQGTGAADDSGLPNDRFFAVRPEGSVSTLKIQRTERGDSAVYLCASSLWYNRDRGFNQPQHFGDGTRLSIL.

The rearrangement joins TRBV2 to TRBJ2-7; possibly TRBD2 for D (6 bases). Trimming left V 3 bases short and J 3 bases short, with 6 bases between. The CDR3 totals 12 residues. The V gene's germline CDR1 is SNHLY and CDR2 FYNNEI. The CDR3 nucleotides are TGTGCCAGCAGTGAGGGAGGCTACGAGCAGTACTTC. Amino acids: CASSEGGYEQYF.

This chain uses TRBV4-1 with TRBJ2-6, with 13 bases aligning to TRBD2. There are 17 residues in the CDR3. J was trimmed by 3 bases and V by 7 bases; bases with no gene match: 6. CDR1 is MGHRA and CDR2 is YSYEKL in the germline V gene. CDR3 region: CASNLGLAGVGANVLTF. CDR3 DNA: TGCGCCAGCAACCTAGGACTAGCGGGAGTTGGGGCCAACGTCCTGACTTTC.

J is TRBJ1-1 and V is TRBV7-2; perhaps TRBD1 as D (5 bases). V was shortened by 2 bases and J by 4 bases, with 8 bases between the two germline ends. Germline-derived CDR1 and CDR2 are SGHTA and FQGNSA. The CDR3 runs 13 residues. In DNA, the CDR3 is TGTGCCAGCAGCTTAAGCAGGGTCACTGAAGCTTTCTTT. This gives the protein CASSLSRVTEAFF.

This chain's CDR3 is CASSRTGDGYGYTF. CDR3 sequence (DNA): TGTGCCAGCAGCCGCACGGGGGATGGCTATGGCTACACCTTC. The V and J genes are TRBV7-2 and TRBJ1-2; tentative D call: TRBD1 (5 bases). The CDR3 runs 14 residues. V shed 5 bases and J shed 4 bases, with 14 bases lying between them. Germline-derived CDR1 and CDR2 are SGHTA and FQGNSA.

The chain links TRBV4-2 to TRBJ1-5; tentative D call: TRBD1 (6 bases). This CDR3 comprises 14 residues. From germline, CDR1 is LGHNA and CDR2 YNFKEQ. Trimming removed 2 bases at V and 4 bases at J, with 9 bases between. CDR3 in DNA: TGTGCCAGCAGCCAATTTCAGGGGAATCAGCCCCAGCATTTT. It codes for CASSQFQGNQPQHF.

A few counts support this clone. This rearrangement joins TRBV18 to TRBJ1-1, with D tentatively TRBD1 (5 bases). The V gene's germline CDR1 is KGHSH and CDR2 LQKENI. Trimming removed 3 bases at V and 2 bases at J, with 7 bases between. The CDR3 covers 13 residues. Here the CDR3 reads CASSPRENTEAFF. In nucleotides, the CDR3 is TGTGCCAGCTCACCCAGGGAAAACACTGAAGCTTTCTTT.

V and J are TRBV19 and TRBJ1-4, with D perhaps matching TRBD1 (6 bases). The V gene's germline CDR1 is LNHDA and CDR2 SQIVND (reference sequence). This CDR3 comprises 14 residues. Trimming took off 3 bases at V and 4 bases at J, with 9 bases between the two ends. The CDR3: CASSMDSHNEKLFF. The DNA for the CDR3 is TGTGCCAGTAGTATGGACAGCCATAATGAAAAACTGTTTTTT.

CDR3 DNA: TGTGCCAGCAGCTTAGGCGACAGGGTCGGAAACACTGAAGCTTTCTTT. It codes for CASSLGDRVGNTEAFF. The rearrangement joins TRBV7-8 to TRBJ1-1; 7 nucleotides match TRBD1. This CDR3 spans 16 amino acids. The germline gives CDR1 SGHVS, CDR2 FQNEAQ. V trimming: 1 base; J trimming: 2 bases; junction bases outside the gene matches: 7.

This sequence joins TRBV6-2 or TRBV6-3 and TRBJ2-2, with a weak D call TRBD1 (6 bases). V lost 7 bases and J 3 bases, leaving 12 bases between the germline ends. The CDR3 contains 14 residues. Germline V gene sequence: CDR1 MNHEY, CDR2 SVGEGT. As DNA, the CDR3 is TGTGCCAGCATCCCAGGGGATTACACCGGGGAGCTGTTTTTT. Amino acid sequence: CASIPGDYTGELFF.

This chain connects TRBV4-1 to TRBJ1-1; a possible D gene is TRBD1 (5 bases). Germline CDR1 is MGHRA and CDR2 is YSYEKL. The ends were cut back, 1 base at V and 0 bases at J, with 9 bases in the middle. The CDR3 spans 15 residues. CDR3 amino acids: CASSQGSTVNTEAFF. CDR3 sequence (DNA): TGCGCCAGCAGCCAAGGGTCGACAGTGAACACTGAAGCTTTCTTT.